The present T cell receptor (beta chain) was sequenced within a study of OX40 agonist ivuxolimab in advanced cancers. The germline gives CDR1 SGHNT, CDR2 YENEEA. This CDR3 is built from 17 residues. V was pared by 0 bases and J by 0 bases, with 12 bases between. The repertoire was sequenced with immunoSEQ multiplex PCR; TCRdb's copy has only in-frame clones and lacks some. The data show about 14,000 clones, about 80% seen once. The sample in question was CD4+ or CD8+ T cells sorted from blood, obtained in a trial of the OX40 agonist ivuxolimab. This TCR derives from an adult with an advanced solid tumor such as melanoma, head and neck, liver or kidney cancer. V is TRBV11-3 and J is TRBJ2-1; D uncertain. The CDR3 reads CASSLDQGRSSYNEQFF. DNA of the CDR3: TGTGCCAGCAGCTTAGATCAAGGCAGGAGCTCCTACAATGAGCAGTTCTTC.